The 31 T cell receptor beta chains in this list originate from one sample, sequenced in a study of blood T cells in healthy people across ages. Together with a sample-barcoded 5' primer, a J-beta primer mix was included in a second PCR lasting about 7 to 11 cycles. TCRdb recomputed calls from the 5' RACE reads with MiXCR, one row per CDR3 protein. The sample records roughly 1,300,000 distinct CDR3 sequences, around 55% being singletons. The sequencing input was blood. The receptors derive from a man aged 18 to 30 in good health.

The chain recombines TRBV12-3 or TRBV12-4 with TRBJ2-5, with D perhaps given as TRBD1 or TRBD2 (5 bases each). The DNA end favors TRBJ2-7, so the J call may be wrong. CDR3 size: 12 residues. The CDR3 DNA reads TGTGCCAGCGAAAGGGACCCCTACGAGCAGTACTTC. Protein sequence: CASERDPYEQYF.

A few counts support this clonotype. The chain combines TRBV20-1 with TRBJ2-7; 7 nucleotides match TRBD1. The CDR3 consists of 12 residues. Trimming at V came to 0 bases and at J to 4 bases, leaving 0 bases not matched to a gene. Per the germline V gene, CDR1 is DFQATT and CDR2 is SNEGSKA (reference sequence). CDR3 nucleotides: TGCAGTGCTAGAGAGACAGGGTACGAGCAGTACTTC. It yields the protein CSARETGYEQYF.

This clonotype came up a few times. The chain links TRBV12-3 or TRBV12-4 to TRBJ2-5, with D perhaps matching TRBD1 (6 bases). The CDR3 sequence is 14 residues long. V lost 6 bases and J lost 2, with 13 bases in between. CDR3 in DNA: TGTGCCAGCAGCTTCTCCGGACAGCAAGAGACCCAGTACTTC. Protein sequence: CASSFSGQQETQYF.

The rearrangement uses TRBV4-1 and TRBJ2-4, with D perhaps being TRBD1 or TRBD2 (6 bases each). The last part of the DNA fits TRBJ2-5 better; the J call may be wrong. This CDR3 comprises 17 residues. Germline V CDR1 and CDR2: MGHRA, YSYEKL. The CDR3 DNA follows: TGCGCCAGCAGCCAAAAACCGGGGGCCACGGTCAAAGAGACCCAGTACTTC. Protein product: CASSQKPGATVKETQYF.

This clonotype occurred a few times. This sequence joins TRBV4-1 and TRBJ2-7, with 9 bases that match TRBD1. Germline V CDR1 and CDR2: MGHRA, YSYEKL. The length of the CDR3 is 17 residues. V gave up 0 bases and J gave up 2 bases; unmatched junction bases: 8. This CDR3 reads CASSQDATRTGAYEQYF. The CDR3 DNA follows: TGCGCCAGCAGCCAAGATGCGACCCGGACAGGGGCCTACGAGCAGTACTTC.

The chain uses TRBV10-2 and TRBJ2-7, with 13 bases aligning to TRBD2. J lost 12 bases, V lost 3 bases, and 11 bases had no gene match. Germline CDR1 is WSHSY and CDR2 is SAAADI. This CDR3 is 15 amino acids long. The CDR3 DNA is TGCGCCAGCAGTGACACACTGACTAGCGGGGGGCCCTGGTACTTC. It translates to CASSDTLTSGGPWYF.

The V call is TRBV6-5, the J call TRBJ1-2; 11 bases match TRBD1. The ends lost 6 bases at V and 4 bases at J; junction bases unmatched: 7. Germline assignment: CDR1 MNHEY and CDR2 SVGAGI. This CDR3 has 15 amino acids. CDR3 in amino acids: CASRPDRGQIYGYTF. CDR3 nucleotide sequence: TGTGCCAGCAGACCGGACAGGGGGCAAATCTATGGCTACACCTTC.

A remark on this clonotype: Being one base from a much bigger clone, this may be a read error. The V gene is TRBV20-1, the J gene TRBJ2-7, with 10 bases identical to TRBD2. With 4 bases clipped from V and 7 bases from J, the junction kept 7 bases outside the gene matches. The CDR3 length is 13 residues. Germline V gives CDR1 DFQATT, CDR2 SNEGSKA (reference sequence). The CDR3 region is CSAILAGAREQYF. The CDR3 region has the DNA TGCAGTGCTATCCTAGCGGGGGCTCGGGAGCAGTACTTC.

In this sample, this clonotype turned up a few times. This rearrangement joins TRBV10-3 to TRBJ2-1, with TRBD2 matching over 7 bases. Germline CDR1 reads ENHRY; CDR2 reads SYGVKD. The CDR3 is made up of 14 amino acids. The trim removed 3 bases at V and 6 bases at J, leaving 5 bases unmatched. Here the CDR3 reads CAISDGGGINEQFF. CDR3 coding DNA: TGTGCCATCAGTGATGGGGGGGGAATCAATGAGCAGTTCTTC.

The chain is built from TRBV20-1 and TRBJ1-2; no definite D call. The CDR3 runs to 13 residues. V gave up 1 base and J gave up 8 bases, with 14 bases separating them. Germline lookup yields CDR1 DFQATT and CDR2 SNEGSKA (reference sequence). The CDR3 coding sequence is TGCAGTGCTAGAGGGACTGCCGCGGGGGGCTACACCTTC. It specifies CSARGTAAGGYTF.

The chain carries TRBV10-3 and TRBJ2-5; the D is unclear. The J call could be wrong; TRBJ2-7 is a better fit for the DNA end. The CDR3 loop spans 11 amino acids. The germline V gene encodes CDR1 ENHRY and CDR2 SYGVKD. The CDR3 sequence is CAISDIHEQYF. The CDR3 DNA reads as TGTGCCATCAGTGATATCCACGAGCAGTACTTC.

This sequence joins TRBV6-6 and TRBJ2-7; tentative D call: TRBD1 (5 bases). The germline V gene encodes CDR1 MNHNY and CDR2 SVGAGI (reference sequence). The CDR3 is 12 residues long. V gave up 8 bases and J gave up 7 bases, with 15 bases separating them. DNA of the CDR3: TGTGCCAGCGGTGGGGCATACAATGAGCAGTACTTC. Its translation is CASGGAYNEQYF.

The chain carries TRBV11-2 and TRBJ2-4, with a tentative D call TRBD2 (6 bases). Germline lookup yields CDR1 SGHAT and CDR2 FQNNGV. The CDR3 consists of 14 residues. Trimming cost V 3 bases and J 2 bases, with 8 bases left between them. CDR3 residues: CASSLGGPKNIQYF. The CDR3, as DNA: TGTGCCAGCAGCTTGGGGGGACCCAAAAACATTCAGTACTTC.

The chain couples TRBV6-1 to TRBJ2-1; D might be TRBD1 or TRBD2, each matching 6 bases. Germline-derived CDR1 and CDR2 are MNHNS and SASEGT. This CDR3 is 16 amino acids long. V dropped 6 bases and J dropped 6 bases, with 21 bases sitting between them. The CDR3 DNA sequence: TGTGCCAGCAGGGCCACAAGGGGGGCGGGGAGCAATGAGCAGTTCTTC. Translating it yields CASRATRGAGSNEQFF.

The CDR3 region has the DNA TGTGCCTGGAGTGTCCCAGCGGGAGGGCCAAGGGGGGAGCTGTTTTTT. Encoded protein: CAWSVPAGGPRGELFF. The chain combines TRBV30 with TRBJ2-2; 10 nucleotides align to TRBD2. Germline V CDR1 and CDR2: GTSNPN, SVGIG (reference sequence). CDR3 length: 16 amino acids. The junction had 9 bases not matched to a gene; V was cut back by 0 bases and J by 8 bases.

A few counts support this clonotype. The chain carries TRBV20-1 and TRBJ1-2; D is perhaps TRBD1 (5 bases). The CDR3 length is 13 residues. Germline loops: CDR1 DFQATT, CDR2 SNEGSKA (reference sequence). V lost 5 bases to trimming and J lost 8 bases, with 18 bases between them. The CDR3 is CSAGTVAGKGYTF. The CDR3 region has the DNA TGCAGTGCTGGGACGGTTGCCGGAAAAGGCTACACCTTC.

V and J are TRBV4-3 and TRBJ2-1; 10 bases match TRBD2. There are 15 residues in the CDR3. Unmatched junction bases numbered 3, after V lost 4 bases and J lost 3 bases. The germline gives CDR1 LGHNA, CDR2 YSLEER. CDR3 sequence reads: CASSPSGGIYNEQFF. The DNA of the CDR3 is TGCGCCAGCAGCCCTAGCGGGGGAATCTACAATGAGCAGTTCTTC.

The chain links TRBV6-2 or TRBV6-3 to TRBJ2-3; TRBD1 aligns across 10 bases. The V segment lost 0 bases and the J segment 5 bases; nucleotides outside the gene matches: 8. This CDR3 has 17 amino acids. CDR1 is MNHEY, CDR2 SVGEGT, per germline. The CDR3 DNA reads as TGTGCCAGCAGTTACTCGACCGGGACAGGGGCAGGAGATACGCAGTATTTT. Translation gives CASSYSTGTGAGDTQYF.

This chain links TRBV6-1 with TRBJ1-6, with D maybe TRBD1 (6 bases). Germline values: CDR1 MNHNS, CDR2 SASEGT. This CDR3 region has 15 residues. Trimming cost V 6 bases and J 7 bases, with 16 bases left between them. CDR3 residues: CASSAPGGWNSPLHF. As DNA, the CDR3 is TGTGCCAGCAGCGCCCCCGGGGGCTGGAATTCACCCCTCCACTTT.

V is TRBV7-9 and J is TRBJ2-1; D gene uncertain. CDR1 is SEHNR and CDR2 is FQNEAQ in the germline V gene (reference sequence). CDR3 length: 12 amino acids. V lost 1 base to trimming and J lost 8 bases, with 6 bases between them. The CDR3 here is CASSLVKDEQFF. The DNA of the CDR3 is TGTGCCAGCAGCTTAGTTAAAGATGAGCAGTTCTTC.

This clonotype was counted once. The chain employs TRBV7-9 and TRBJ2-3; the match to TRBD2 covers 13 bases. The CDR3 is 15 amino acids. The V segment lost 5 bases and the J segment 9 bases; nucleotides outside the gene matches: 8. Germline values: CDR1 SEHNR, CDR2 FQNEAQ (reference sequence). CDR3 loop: CASSGTSGTEETQYF. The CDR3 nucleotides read TGTGCCAGCAGCGGGACTAGCGGGACGGAAGAGACGCAGTATTTT.

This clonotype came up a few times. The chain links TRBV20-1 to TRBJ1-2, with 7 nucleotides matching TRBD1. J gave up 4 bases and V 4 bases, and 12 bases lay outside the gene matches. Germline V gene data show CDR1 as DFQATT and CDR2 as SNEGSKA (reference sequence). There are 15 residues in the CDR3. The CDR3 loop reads CSAIDRESETYGYTF. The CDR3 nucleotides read TGCAGTGCTATTGACAGGGAGAGTGAAACCTATGGCTACACCTTC.

The CDR3 DNA reads as TGCAGTGCAATTAGGGGTGACCGCTCCTACAATGAGCAGTTCTTC. Its translation: CSAIRGDRSYNEQFF. The chain links TRBV20-1 to TRBJ2-1; D may be TRBD1 (5 bases). CDR1 and CDR2 from the germline V gene are DFQATT and SNEGSKA (reference sequence). CDR3 size: 15 residues. V was shortened by 6 bases and J by 0 bases, with 15 bases between the two germline ends.

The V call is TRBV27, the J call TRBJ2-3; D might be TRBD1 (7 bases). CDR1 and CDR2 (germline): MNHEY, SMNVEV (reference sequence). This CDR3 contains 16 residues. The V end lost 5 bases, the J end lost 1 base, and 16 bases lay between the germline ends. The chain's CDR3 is CASSTYRGGRTDTQYF. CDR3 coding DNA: TGTGCCAGCAGTACTTACAGGGGAGGTCGCACAGATACGCAGTATTTT.

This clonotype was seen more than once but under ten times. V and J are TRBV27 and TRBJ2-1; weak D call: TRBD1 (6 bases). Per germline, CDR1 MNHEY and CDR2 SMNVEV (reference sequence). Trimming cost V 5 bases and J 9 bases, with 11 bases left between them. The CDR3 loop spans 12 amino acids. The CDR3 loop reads CASSATGLEQFF. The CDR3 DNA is TGTGCCAGCAGTGCTACAGGGCTTGAGCAGTTCTTC.

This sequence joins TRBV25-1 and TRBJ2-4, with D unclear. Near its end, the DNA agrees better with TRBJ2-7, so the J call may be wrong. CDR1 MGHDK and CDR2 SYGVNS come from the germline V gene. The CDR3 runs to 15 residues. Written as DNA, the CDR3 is TGTGCCAGCAGTGTACCGTCGGGCTATCTCTACGAGCAGTACTTC. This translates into CASSVPSGYLYEQYF.

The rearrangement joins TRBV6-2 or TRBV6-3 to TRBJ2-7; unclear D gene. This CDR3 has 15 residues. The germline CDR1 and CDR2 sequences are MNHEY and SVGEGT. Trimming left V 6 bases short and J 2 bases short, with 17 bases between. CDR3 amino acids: CASRRLRGDTYEQYF. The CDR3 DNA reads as TGTGCCAGCAGACGCCTCCGTGGGGATACCTACGAGCAGTACTTC.

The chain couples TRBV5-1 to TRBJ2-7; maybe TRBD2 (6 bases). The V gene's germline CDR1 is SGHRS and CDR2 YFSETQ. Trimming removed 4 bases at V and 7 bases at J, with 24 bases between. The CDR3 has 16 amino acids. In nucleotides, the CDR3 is TGCGCCAGCAGCCCCATGGTAACGGGAGCGAGCGAGGAGCAGTACTTC. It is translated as CASSPMVTGASEEQYF.

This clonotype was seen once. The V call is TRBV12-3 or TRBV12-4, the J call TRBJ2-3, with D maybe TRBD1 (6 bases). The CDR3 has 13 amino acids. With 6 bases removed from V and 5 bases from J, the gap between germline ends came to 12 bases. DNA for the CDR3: TGTGCCAGCAGCGCCCAGGGGCTAGATACGCAGTATTTT. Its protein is CASSAQGLDTQYF.

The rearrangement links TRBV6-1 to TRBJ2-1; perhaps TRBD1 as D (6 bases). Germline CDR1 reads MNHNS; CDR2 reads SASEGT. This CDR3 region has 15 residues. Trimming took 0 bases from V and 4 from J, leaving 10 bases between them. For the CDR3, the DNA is TGTGCCAGCAGTGAAGCGGTGGACAGTTACAATGAGCAGTTCTTC. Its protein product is CASSEAVDSYNEQFF.

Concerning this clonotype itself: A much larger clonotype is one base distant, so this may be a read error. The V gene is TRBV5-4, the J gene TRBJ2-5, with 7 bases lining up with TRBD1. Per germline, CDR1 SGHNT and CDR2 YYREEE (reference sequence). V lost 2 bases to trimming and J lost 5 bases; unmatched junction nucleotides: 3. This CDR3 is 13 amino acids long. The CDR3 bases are TGTGCCAGCAGCTTTGACAGGGATGAGACCCAGTACTTC. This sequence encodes CASSFDRDETQYF.